The source of this T cell receptor beta chain is a study of identical twins. Germline V gene sequence: CDR1 KGHSH, CDR2 LQKENI. The CDR3 runs to 14 residues. Trimming took 3 bases from V and 6 from J; bases not matched to a gene: 5. MiXCR, run by TCRdb on the 5' RACE reads, gives a single entry per CDR3 protein. The repertoire holds some 730,000 distinct CDR3 sequences, with about 18% as singletons. This sample was also put to use in a study of T cells expressing NK-cell markers.

This clonotype was sampled from a woman aged 18-30 years in good health. Specimen: PBMCs. This chain uses TRBV18 with TRBJ2-7; 10 bases are a match to TRBD2. For the CDR3, the DNA is TGTGCCAGCTCACCTCTAGCGGGAGAGGCCGAGCAGTACTTC. Translation: CASSPLAGEAEQYF.